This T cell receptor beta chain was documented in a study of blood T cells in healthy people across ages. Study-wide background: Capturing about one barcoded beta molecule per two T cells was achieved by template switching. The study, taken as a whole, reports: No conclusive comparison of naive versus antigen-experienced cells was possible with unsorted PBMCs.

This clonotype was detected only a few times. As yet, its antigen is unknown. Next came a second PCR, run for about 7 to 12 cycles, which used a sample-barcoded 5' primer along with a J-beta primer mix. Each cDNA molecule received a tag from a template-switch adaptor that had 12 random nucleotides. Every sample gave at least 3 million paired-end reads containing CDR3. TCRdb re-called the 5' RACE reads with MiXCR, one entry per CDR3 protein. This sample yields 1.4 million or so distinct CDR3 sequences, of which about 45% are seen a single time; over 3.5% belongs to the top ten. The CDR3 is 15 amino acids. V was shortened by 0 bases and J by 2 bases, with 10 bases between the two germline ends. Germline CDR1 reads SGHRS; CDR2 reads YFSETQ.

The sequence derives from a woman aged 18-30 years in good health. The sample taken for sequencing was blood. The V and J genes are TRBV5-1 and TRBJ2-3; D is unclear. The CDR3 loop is CASSLDGRPTDTQYF. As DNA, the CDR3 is TGCGCCAGCAGCTTGGACGGACGGCCCACAGATACGCAGTATTTT.